Sequencing of this TCR beta chain was carried out in a study of T cell responses to AZD1222 COVID-19 vaccine. Study-wide results and caveats: The sample set comprised mostly white British donors with more females, and clonal diversity was possibly underestimated.

Trimming cost V 3 bases and J 1 base; bases outside gene matches: 4. This CDR3 is built from 16 residues. Germline assignment: CDR1 SGHNT and CDR2 YYREEE (reference sequence). The protocol was immunoSEQ multiplex PCR, while the TCRdb copy is restricted to in-frame clones and leaves out a portion. The repertoire holds approximately 100,000 clones, with 70% to 90% as singletons. About this clone: Its specificity is not known.

The specimen was peripheral blood, collected 28 days after the second AZD1222 dose. This receptor was obtained from an adult who received the AZD1222 COVID-19 vaccine. The chain carries TRBV5-4 and TRBJ2-1, with TRBD2 identical over 10 bases. CDR3 residues: CASSYPTSGSYNEQFF. CDR3 nucleotide sequence: TGTGCCAGCAGCTATCCGACTAGCGGGTCCTACAATGAGCAGTTCTTC.